This TCR beta chain was captured by sequencing in a study of blood T cell repertoires in COVID-19. The CDR3 runs 16 residues. Between the trimmed V and J ends, which lost 3 bases and 0 bases, there was a span of 9 bases. Per the germline V gene, CDR1 is SGHAT and CDR2 is FQNNGV. Using immunoSEQ multiplex PCR, the repertoire was profiled, and TCRdb retains in-frame clones only, with some absent. Counted here are roughly 240,000 clones, around four fifths occurring once; the ten biggest clones make up around 4.5%. The TCR originated in a man aged 60-69 years who had recovered from COVID-19. The rearrangement joins TRBV11-2 to TRBJ2-6; D is undetermined. Sequencing was carried out using peripheral blood. The CDR3 region has the DNA TGTGCCAGCAGCTTCTTCCCCCCCTCTGGGGCCAACGTCCTGACTTTC. Its protein product is CASSFFPPSGANVLTF.